This TCR beta chain was retrieved from a study of CD8 T cells in ankylosing spondylitis. Concerning this clonotype: Its antigen is not identified.

Using quantitative 5'-RACE with molecular barcodes, the authors made TCR beta libraries. Via MiXCR, TCRdb re-called the 5' RACE reads, giving one row per CDR3 protein. The sample shows approximately 210,000 distinct CDR3 sequences, around 13% of them seen only once. General study points: Earlier literature documents some of the motif variants in reactive arthritis synovial fluid and blood. There was a TCR beta motif, made of roughly eight highly homologous variants, that appeared characteristic of ankylosing spondylitis blood. CD8+ by phenotype, disease-linked clones were relatively rare in peripheral blood.

Germline V lookup: CDR1 DFQATT, CDR2 SNEGSKA (reference sequence). The CDR3 runs to 14 residues. Trimming shortened V by 0 bases and J by 3 bases, and 10 bases separated the two germline ends. What was sequenced was blood, either unsorted or a sorted T cell fraction (not recorded which). The receptor comes from a male donor with ankylosing spondylitis or in good health (not recorded which). The chain uses TRBV20-1 and TRBJ2-3; D not certain. CDR3 loop: CSARDFFGTDTQYF. The DNA of the CDR3 is TGCAGTGCTAGAGATTTTTTCGGGACAGATACGCAGTATTTT.